These 24 T cell receptor beta chains came from one sample sequenced in a study of blood T cell repertoires in COVID-19. Assay: immunoSEQ multiplex PCR; the TCRdb copy retains only in-frame clones and omits some. Among more than 150,000 clones listed, 70% to 85% were seen once. Sequenced input: peripheral blood. Receptors originate from a woman in her forties or fifties with acute or convalescent COVID-19.

There are a few counts of this clone. The rearrangement joins TRBV10-3 to TRBJ1-5; D ambiguous. CDR3 length equals 14 residues. V was clipped by 6 bases and J by 4 bases, with 13 bases between them. Germline CDR1 is ENHRY and CDR2 is SYGVKD. The DNA for the CDR3 is TGTGCCATCAGCCTTCGGGGAGGGAATCAGCCCCAGCATTTT. Its protein is CAISLRGGNQPQHF.

This clone was seen just once. V and J are TRBV6-5 and TRBJ2-2; TRBD2 matches at 7 bases. Germline lookup yields CDR1 MNHEY and CDR2 SVGAGI. CDR3 length: 16 amino acids. The ends lost 0 bases at V and 1 base at J; junction bases unmatched: 2. CDR3 nucleotide sequence: TGTGCCAGCAGTTACTCTCTAGCGGTGAACACCGGGGAGCTGTTTTTT. Its translation is CASSYSLAVNTGELFF.

This clone was observed a single time. The chain uses TRBV28 and TRBJ2-3; D call uncertain. Germline CDR1 is MDHEN and CDR2 is SYDVKM. The CDR3 loop spans 16 amino acids. V was trimmed by 3 bases and J by 0 bases, leaving 13 bases between them. The CDR3 loop reads CASSLRQATSTDTQYF. For the CDR3, the DNA is TGTGCCAGCAGTTTGCGTCAGGCAACTAGCACAGATACGCAGTATTTT.

The rearrangement uses TRBV3-1 (or the pseudogene TRBV3-2) and TRBJ1-1; D possibly corresponds to TRBD1 (5 bases). Germline V lookup: CDR1 LGHDT, CDR2 YNNKEL (reference sequence). The CDR3 spans 13 residues. V was clipped by 5 bases and J by 0 bases, with 7 bases between them. CDR3 DNA sequence: TGTGCCAGCAGCGACAGAATGAACACTGAAGCTTTCTTT. Translated: CASSDRMNTEAFF.

The chain is built from TRBV5-4 and TRBJ1-2; 7 positions match TRBD1. Trimming cost V 1 base and J 4 bases; bases outside gene matches: 1. Germline V CDR1 and CDR2: SGHNT, YYREEE (reference sequence). This CDR3 has 13 residues. CDR3 residues: CASSLQGGYGYTF. CDR3 DNA: TGTGCCAGCAGCTTGCAGGGGGGCTATGGCTACACCTTC.

This clone was observed a handful of times. The chain combines TRBV7-9 with TRBJ2-1, with TRBD2 as a possible D gene (5 bases). Trimming took off 4 bases at V and 0 bases at J, with 16 bases between the two ends. The V gene's germline CDR1 is SEHNR and CDR2 FQNEAQ (reference sequence). This CDR3 has 17 residues. The CDR3 region has the DNA TGTGCCAGCAGCTGGATGGCACGGGATAGCTCCTACAATGAGCAGTTCTTC. This encodes CASSWMARDSSYNEQFF.

V gene TRBV5-6 combines with J gene TRBJ2-7; 9 bases line up with TRBD2. The V segment lost 1 base and the J segment 7 bases; nucleotides outside the gene matches: 6. The length of the CDR3 is 14 residues. CDR1 is SGHDT, CDR2 YYEEEE, per germline. This CDR3 reads CASSLPSGMGEQYF. CDR3 bases: TGTGCCAGCAGCTTGCCTAGCGGGATGGGTGAGCAGTACTTC.

V is TRBV18 and J is TRBJ1-1; D is perhaps TRBD1 (5 bases). With 3 bases removed from V and 4 bases from J, the gap between germline ends came to 12 bases. This CDR3 is built from 14 residues. Looked up from germline, CDR1 is KGHSH and CDR2 is LQKENI. The CDR3 loop reads CASSPDSIGTEAFF. The CDR3 DNA sequence: TGTGCCAGCTCACCCGACAGTATAGGCACTGAAGCTTTCTTT.

J is TRBJ1-5 and V is TRBV4-2; 8 nucleotides align to TRBD1. The V gene end was trimmed by 2 bases and the J gene end by 1 base; junction bases not matched to a gene: 4. The CDR3 runs to 16 residues. The germline V gene encodes CDR1 LGHNA and CDR2 YNFKEQ. The CDR3 loop reads CASSQKQGASNQPQHF. CDR3 DNA: TGTGCCAGCAGCCAAAAGCAGGGGGCGAGCAATCAGCCCCAGCATTTT.

The CDR3 DNA follows: TGTGCCAGCAGCCAAGATTTTTTGGGCAGGGTGGGCTATGGCTACACCTTC. Amino acids: CASSQDFLGRVGYGYTF. This chain uses TRBV4-2 with TRBJ1-2, with D tentatively TRBD1 (5 bases). The CDR3 covers 17 residues. Trimming shortened V by 0 bases and J by 4 bases, and 18 bases separated the two germline ends. Germline V gives CDR1 LGHNA, CDR2 YNFKEQ.

The chain links TRBV5-1 to TRBJ2-3; tentative D call: TRBD1 (6 bases). In germline, CDR1 is SGHRS, CDR2 YFSETQ. The CDR3 is 14 residues long. V dropped 4 bases and J dropped 3 bases, with 12 bases sitting between them. CDR3 residues: CASSDPGQTDTQYF. The CDR3 DNA is TGCGCCAGCAGCGATCCTGGACAGACAGATACGCAGTATTTT. The full variable domain, completed using reference TRBV5-1 and TRBJ2-3, is KAGVTQTPRYLIKTRGQQVTLSCSPISGHRSVSWYQQTPGQGLQFLFEYFSETQRNKGNFPGRFSGRQFSNSRSEMNVSTLELGDSALYLCASSDPGQTDTQYFGPGTRLTVL.

The chain carries TRBV6-6 and TRBJ1-3, with 10 bases identical to TRBD1. The CDR3 is 16 residues long. Unmatched junction bases numbered 5, after V lost 5 bases and J lost 1 base. Per germline, CDR1 MNHNY and CDR2 SVGAGI (reference sequence). The CDR3 reads CASSRQGARSGNTIYF. For the CDR3, the DNA is TGTGCCAGCAGTCGACAGGGGGCGCGATCTGGAAACACCATATATTTT.

The V gene is TRBV18, the J gene TRBJ2-1; tentative D call: TRBD2 (6 bases). Germline CDR1 and CDR2: KGHSH and LQKENI. The CDR3 totals 16 residues. V was shortened by 6 bases and J by 0 bases, with 15 bases between the two germline ends. CDR3 sequence reads: CASSAAGQDSYNEQFF. CDR3 sequence (DNA): TGTGCCAGCTCCGCTGCGGGGCAAGACTCCTACAATGAGCAGTTCTTC.

This clone appeared a few times. The chain has TRBV6-5 and TRBJ1-4; D unresolved. CDR1 is MNHEY and CDR2 is SVGAGI in the germline V gene. Trimming stripped 2 bases from V and 7 bases from J, with 17 bases between. This CDR3 has 16 amino acids. The CDR3 region has the DNA TGTGCCAGCAGTTACAGCCCCGGAGGCGTGAGTGAAAAACTGTTTTTT. Protein sequence: CASSYSPGGVSEKLFF.

The chain has TRBV6-5 and TRBJ2-5; 9 nucleotides align to TRBD1. This CDR3 region has 14 residues. V gave up 11 bases and J gave up 1 base; unmatched junction bases: 8. The V gene's germline CDR1 is MNHEY and CDR2 SVGAGI. CDR3 residues: CASGPGQGQETQYF. The CDR3, as DNA: TGTGCCTCGGGACCGGGACAGGGCCAAGAGACCCAGTACTTC.

V gene TRBV7-9 combines with J gene TRBJ1-1; D might be TRBD1 (6 bases). Between the trimmed V and J ends, which lost 5 bases and 4 bases, there was a span of 17 bases. Germline V lookup: CDR1 SEHNR, CDR2 FQNEAQ (reference sequence). There are 15 residues in the CDR3. CDR3 DNA: TGTGCCAGCAGCCAATCACCTGTCAGGGGCACTGAAGCTTTCTTT. As protein: CASSQSPVRGTEAFF.

This clone was picked up a small number of times. J is TRBJ1-5 and V is TRBV9; no clear D gene. Germline CDR1 is SGDLS and CDR2 is YYNGEE. Trimming shortened V by 4 bases and J by 5 bases, and 10 bases separated the two germline ends. The CDR3 spans 13 residues. CDR3: CASSSSGYQPQHF. Written as DNA, the CDR3 is TGTGCCAGCAGCTCATCGGGGTATCAGCCCCAGCATTTT.

This clone was seen just once. The rearrangement joins TRBV18 to TRBJ1-5, with 8 bases matching TRBD1. CDR3 length: 13 amino acids. V trimming: 5 bases; J trimming: 6 bases; junction bases outside the gene matches: 3. Per the germline V gene, CDR1 is KGHSH and CDR2 is LQKENI. Here the CDR3 reads CASSDRGGQPQHF. The CDR3 DNA is TGTGCCAGCTCAGACAGGGGAGGTCAGCCCCAGCATTTT.

The V call is TRBV9, the J call TRBJ2-1; 9 nucleotides match TRBD2. The CDR3 extends over 15 amino acids. The germline V gene encodes CDR1 SGDLS and CDR2 YYNGEE. With V trimmed by 1 base and J by 10 bases, 9 bases remained unmatched. Here the CDR3 reads CASSVSVSGGLEQFF. As DNA, the CDR3 is TGTGCCAGCAGCGTATCGGTTAGCGGGGGCCTGGAGCAGTTCTTC.

The chain employs TRBV7-2 and TRBJ2-3; TRBD2 aligns across 8 bases. Germline V gene lookup returns CDR1 SGHTA and CDR2 FQGNSA. CDR3 length: 17 amino acids. The J segment lost 1 base and the V segment lost 1 base, leaving 7 bases of the junction unmatched. Here the CDR3 DNA reads TGTGCCAGCAGCTTAGACGTCGCGACTAGCGGCACAGATACGCAGTATTTT. As protein: CASSLDVATSGTDTQYF.

The chain uses TRBV7-8 and TRBJ2-3; 7 nucleotides line up with TRBD2. The germline V gene encodes CDR1 SGHVS and CDR2 FQNEAQ. V lost 11 bases, J lost 3 bases, and 14 bases stayed unmatched. This CDR3 has 15 residues. The CDR3 sequence: CAGGAGTGLTDTQYF. For the CDR3, the DNA is TGTGCCGGGGGAGCGGGGACCGGGCTGACAGATACGCAGTATTTT.

This clone appeared a single time. CDR3: CASSLFSGRGETQYF. The CDR3 coding sequence is TGTGCCAGCAGCTTATTTTCAGGGCGGGGGGAGACCCAGTACTTC. The chain is built from TRBV11-1 and TRBJ2-5, with 7 bases matching TRBD2. From germline, CDR1 is SGHAT and CDR2 FQDESV (reference sequence). V shed 2 bases, J shed 5 bases, and the junction held 8 bases outside the gene matches. This CDR3 has 15 amino acids.

V usage is TRBV4-3 and J usage is TRBJ1-5; 7 positions agree with TRBD1. The ends lost 0 bases at V and 1 base at J; junction bases unmatched: 0. CDR3 length: 15 amino acids. CDR1 and CDR2 from the germline V gene are LGHNA and YSLEER. CDR3 sequence: CASSQEQGSNQPQHF. CDR3 bases: TGCGCCAGCAGCCAAGAACAGGGGAGCAATCAGCCCCAGCATTTT.

This clone has a handful of counts. V gene TRBV27 combines with J gene TRBJ2-3; D is ambiguous. This CDR3 spans 11 amino acids. CDR1 is MNHEY and CDR2 is SMNVEV in the germline V gene (reference sequence). V lost 3 bases, J lost 5 bases, and 3 bases lay in between. CDR3 DNA sequence: TGTGCCAGCAGTTTCCTAGATACGCAGTATTTT. As protein: CASSFLDTQYF.